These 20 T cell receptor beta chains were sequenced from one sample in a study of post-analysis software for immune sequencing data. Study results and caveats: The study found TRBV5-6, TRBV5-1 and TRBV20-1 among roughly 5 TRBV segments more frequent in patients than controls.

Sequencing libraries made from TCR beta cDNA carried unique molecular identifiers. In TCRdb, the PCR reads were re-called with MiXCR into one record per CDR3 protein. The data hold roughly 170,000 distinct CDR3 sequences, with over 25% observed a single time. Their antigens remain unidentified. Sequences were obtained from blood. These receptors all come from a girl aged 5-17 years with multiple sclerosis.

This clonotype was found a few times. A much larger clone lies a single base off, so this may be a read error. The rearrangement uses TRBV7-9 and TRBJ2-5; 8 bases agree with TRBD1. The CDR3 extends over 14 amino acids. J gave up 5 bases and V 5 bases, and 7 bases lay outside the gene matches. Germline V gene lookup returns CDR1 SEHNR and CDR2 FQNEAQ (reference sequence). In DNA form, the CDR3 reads TGTGCCAGCAGCCCTAACACAGGGGGGGAGACCCAGTACTTC. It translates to CASSPNTGGETQYF.

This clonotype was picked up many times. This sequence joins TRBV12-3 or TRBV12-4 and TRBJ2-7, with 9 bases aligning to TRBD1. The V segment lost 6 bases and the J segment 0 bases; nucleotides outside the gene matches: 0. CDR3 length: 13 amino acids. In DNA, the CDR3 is TGTGCCAGCAGGACAGGGGGCTCCTACGAGCAGTACTTC. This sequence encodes CASRTGGSYEQYF.

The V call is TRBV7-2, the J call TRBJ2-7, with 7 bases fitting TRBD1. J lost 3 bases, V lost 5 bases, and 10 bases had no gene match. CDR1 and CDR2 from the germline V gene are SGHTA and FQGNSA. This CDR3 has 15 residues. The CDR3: CASSTRTGRSYEQYF. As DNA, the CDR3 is TGTGCCAGCAGCACCCGGACAGGAAGGAGCTACGAGCAGTACTTC.

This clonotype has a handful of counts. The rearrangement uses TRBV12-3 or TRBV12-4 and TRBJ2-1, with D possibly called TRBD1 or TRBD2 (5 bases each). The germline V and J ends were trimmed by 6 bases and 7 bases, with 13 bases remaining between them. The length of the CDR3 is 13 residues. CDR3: CASRGWGSNEQFF. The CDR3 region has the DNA TGTGCCAGCAGGGGGTGGGGGTCGAATGAGCAGTTCTTC.

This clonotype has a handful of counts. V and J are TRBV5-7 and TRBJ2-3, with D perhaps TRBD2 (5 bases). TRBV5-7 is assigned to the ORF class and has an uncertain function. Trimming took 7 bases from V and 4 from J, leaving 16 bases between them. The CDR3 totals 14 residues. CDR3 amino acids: CASGSISGSDTQYF. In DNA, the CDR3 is TGTGCCAGCGGCTCTATCTCGGGGTCAGATACGCAGTATTTT.

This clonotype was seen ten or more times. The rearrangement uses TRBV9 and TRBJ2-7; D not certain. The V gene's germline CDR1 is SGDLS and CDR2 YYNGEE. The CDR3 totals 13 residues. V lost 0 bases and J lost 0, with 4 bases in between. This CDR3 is CASSVDSSYEQYF. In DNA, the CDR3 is TGTGCCAGCAGCGTAGATAGCTCCTACGAGCAGTACTTC.

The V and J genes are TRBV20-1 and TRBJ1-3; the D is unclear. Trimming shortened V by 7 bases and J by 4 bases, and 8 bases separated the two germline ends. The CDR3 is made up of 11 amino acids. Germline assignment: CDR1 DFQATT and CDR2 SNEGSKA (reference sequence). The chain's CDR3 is CSVGSGNTIYF. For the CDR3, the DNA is TGCAGTGTAGGGTCCGGAAACACCATATATTTT.

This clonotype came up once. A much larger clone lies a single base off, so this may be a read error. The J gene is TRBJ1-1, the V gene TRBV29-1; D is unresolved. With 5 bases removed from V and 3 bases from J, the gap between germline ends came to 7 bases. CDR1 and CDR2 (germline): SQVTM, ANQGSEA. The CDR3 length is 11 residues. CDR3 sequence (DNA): TGCAGCGTTTGGGAGTACACTGAAGCTTTCTTT. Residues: CSVWEYTEAFF.

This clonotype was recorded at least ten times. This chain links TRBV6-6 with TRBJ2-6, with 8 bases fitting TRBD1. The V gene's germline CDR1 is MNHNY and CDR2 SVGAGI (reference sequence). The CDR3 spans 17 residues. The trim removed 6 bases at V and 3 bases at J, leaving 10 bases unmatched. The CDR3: CASSPSWTGYGANVLTF. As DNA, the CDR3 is TGTGCCAGCAGCCCCTCTTGGACAGGGTATGGGGCCAACGTCCTGACTTTC.

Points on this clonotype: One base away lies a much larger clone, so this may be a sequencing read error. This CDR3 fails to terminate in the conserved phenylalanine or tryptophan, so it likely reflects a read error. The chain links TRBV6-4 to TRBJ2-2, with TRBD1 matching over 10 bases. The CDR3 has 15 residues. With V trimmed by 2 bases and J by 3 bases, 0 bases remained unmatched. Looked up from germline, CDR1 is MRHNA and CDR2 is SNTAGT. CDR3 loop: CASSDGTGDTGELFL. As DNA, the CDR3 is TGTGCCAGCAGTGACGGGACAGGGGACACCGGGGAGCTGTTTTTG.

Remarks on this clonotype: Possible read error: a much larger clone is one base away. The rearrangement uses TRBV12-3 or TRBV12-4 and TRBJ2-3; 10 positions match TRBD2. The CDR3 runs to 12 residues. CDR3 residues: CATSSGGYTRYF. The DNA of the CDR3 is TGTGCCACGTCTAGCGGGGGCTATACGCGGTATTTT.

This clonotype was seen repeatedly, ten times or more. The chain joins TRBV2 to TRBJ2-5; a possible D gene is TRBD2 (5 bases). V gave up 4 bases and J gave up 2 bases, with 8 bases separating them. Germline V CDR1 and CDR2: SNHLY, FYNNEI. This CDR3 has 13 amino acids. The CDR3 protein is CASSAGIQETQYF. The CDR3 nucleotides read TGTGCCAGCAGTGCCGGGATTCAAGAGACCCAGTACTTC.

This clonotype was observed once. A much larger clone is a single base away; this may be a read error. DNA for the CDR3: TGTGCCAGCAGCTTGGGGACGGGTTTGAATCATCCCCAGCATTTT. This translates into CASSLGTGLNHPQHF. The chain recombines TRBV5-6 with TRBJ1-5; D call uncertain. CDR1 is SGHDT and CDR2 is YYEEEE in the germline V gene. The CDR3 consists of 15 residues.

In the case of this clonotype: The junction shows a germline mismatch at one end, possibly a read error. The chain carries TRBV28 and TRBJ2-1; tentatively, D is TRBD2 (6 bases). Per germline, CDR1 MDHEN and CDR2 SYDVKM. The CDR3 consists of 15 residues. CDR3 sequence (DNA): TGTGTCAGCAGCTTTGGATCGGCCGGGAGTGAGACCCAGTTCTTC. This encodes CVSSFGSAGSETQFF. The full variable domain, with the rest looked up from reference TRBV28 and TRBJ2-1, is DVKVTQSSRYLVKRTGEKVFLECVQDMDHENMFWYRQDPGLGLRLIYFSYDVKMKEKGDIPEGYSVSREKKERFSLILESASTNQTSMYLCVSSFGSAGSETQFFGPGTRLTVL.

The CDR3 DNA sequence: TGTGCCAGCAGTGAAGACGGTGAAAAACTGTTTTTT. Its protein product is CASSEDGEKLFF. The chain couples TRBV2 to TRBJ1-4; D remains unclear. This CDR3 comprises 12 residues. V dropped 1 base and J dropped 7 bases, with 4 bases sitting between them. Germline V lookup: CDR1 SNHLY, CDR2 FYNNEI.

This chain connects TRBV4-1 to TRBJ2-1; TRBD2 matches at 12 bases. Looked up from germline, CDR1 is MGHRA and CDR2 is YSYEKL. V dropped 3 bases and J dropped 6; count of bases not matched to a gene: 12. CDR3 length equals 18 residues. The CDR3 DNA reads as TGCGCCAGCAGCCACCCAACACGGCGACTAGCGGGAGCCAATGAGCAGTTCTTC. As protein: CASSHPTRRLAGANEQFF.

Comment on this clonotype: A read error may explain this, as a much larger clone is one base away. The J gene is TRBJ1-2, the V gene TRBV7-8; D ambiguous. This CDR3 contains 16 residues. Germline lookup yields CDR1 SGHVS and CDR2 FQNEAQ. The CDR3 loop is CASSPLSHGANCGYTF. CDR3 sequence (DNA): TGTGCCAGCAGCCCTCTCTCCCACGGAGCTAACTGTGGCTACACCTTC.

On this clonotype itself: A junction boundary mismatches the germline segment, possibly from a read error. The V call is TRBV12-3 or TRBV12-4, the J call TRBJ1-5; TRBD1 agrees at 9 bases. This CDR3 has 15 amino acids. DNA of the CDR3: TGTGTCAGCAGTTTACGTAGGGACAGGGATCAGCCCCAGCATTTT. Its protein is CVSSLRRDRDQPQHF.

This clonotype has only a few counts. CDR3 amino acids: CASSLGGSGTQYF. The DNA of the CDR3 is TGTGCCAGCAGCTTAGGGGGGTCCGGGACCCAGTACTTC. The rearrangement uses TRBV7-2 and TRBJ2-5; D tentatively fits TRBD1 or TRBD2 (5 bases each). This CDR3 has 13 residues. Germline V gene lookup returns CDR1 SGHTA and CDR2 FQGNSA. Trimming removed 1 base at V and 7 bases at J, with 10 bases between.

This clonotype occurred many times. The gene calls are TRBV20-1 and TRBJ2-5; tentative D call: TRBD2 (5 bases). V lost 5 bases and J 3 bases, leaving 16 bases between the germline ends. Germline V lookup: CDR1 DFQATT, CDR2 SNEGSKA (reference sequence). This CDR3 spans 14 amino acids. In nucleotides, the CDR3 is TGCAGTGCTTGGAAGGGAGTATTGGAAGAGACCCAGTACTTC. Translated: CSAWKGVLEETQYF.